The 19 T cell receptor beta chains given below trace back to one sample, sequenced in a study of blood T cell repertoires in COVID-19. TCRdb keeps only in-frame clones here, not all; method: immunoSEQ multiplex PCR. The sample consists of roughly 200,000 clones, approximately 91% of them appearing once. Material: peripheral blood. The receptor source for this set is a man in his forties with acute or convalescent COVID-19.

The rearrangement joins TRBV5-1 to TRBJ2-7; 11 positions agree with TRBD1. Germline values: CDR1 SGHRS, CDR2 YFSETQ. The junction had 9 bases not matched to a gene; V was cut back by 4 bases and J by 6 bases. The CDR3 runs 15 residues. This CDR3 is CASSQGQGGVGEQYF. The CDR3 DNA is TGCGCCAGCAGCCAGGGACAGGGGGGAGTTGGCGAGCAGTACTTC.

This clone was picked up a small number of times. The genes are TRBV29-1 and TRBJ1-3, with D unresolved. CDR1 is SQVTM and CDR2 is ANQGSEA in the germline V gene. V was trimmed by 5 bases and J by 6 bases, leaving 8 bases between them. This CDR3 spans 11 amino acids. The chain's CDR3 is CSVLSLNTIYF. The CDR3 DNA sequence: TGCAGCGTTCTGTCTTTAAACACCATATATTTT.

This clone occurred a few times. The V call is TRBV6-1, the J call TRBJ1-2; D is undetermined. V lost 0 bases, J lost 6 bases, and 17 bases lay in between. The CDR3 length is 16 residues. CDR1 is MNHNS, CDR2 SASEGT, per germline. CDR3 nucleotides: TGTGCCAGCAGTGAAGCCCTACTTAGAGGGTATCATGGCTACACCTTC. This translates into CASSEALLRGYHGYTF.

The rearrangement uses TRBV30 and TRBJ1-6, with 9 bases matching TRBD1. The trim removed 4 bases at V and 7 bases at J, leaving 2 bases unmatched. The CDR3 covers 13 residues. CDR1 is GTSNPN, CDR2 SVGIG, per germline (reference sequence). The CDR3 loop reads CAWNRGPNSPLHF. The CDR3 DNA follows: TGTGCCTGGAACAGGGGGCCAAATTCACCCCTCCACTTT.

V is TRBV7-9 and J is TRBJ1-6, with TRBD1 matching over 10 bases. With V trimmed by 7 bases and J by 4 bases, 7 bases remained unmatched. Per germline, CDR1 SEHNR and CDR2 FQNEAQ (reference sequence). This CDR3 is built from 16 residues. The CDR3 is CASNNDRGLYNSPLHF. CDR3 in DNA: TGTGCCAGCAACAACGACAGGGGGCTGTATAATTCACCCCTCCACTTT. Full variable domain (rest looked up from reference TRBV7-9 and TRBJ1-6): DTGVSQNPRHKITKRGQNVTFRCDPISEHNRLYWYRQTLGQGPEFLTYFQNEAQLEKSRLLSDRFSAERPKGSFSTLEIQRTEQGDSAMYLCASNNDRGLYNSPLHFGNGTRLTVT.

The CDR3 DNA follows: TGTGCCAGCAGCCTATCGAGTTCCTACAATGAGCAGTTCTTC. It yields the protein CASSLSSSYNEQFF. The rearrangement joins TRBV3-1 (or the pseudogene TRBV3-2) to TRBJ2-1; the D is unclear. Germline values: CDR1 LGHDT, CDR2 YNNKEL (reference sequence). The length of the CDR3 is 14 residues. V shed 4 bases and J shed 1 base, with 8 bases lying between them.

The genes are TRBV5-1 and TRBJ2-1, with D possibly TRBD1 on 7 matching bases. The germline V and J ends were trimmed by 1 base and 7 bases, with 18 bases remaining between them. CDR1 is SGHRS and CDR2 is YFSETQ in the germline V gene. This CDR3 spans 16 amino acids. The chain's CDR3 is CASSLRRAGGGNEQFF. The CDR3, as DNA: TGCGCCAGCAGCTTGCGGAGAGCAGGGGGAGGAAATGAGCAGTTCTTC.

V is TRBV7-9 and J is TRBJ1-1, with 10 bases matching TRBD1. The CDR3 runs 14 residues. Germline V gives CDR1 SEHNR, CDR2 FQNEAQ (reference sequence). V lost 5 bases to trimming and J lost 6 bases; unmatched junction nucleotides: 6. CDR3 sequence (DNA): TGTGCCAGCAGCCCCGGACAGGGGGGAGCTGAAGCTTTCTTT. This encodes CASSPGQGGAEAFF.

This chain uses TRBV5-6 with TRBJ1-4; D possibly corresponds to TRBD1 (6 bases). Germline V gene sequence: CDR1 SGHDT, CDR2 YYEEEE. V lost 5 bases and J 8 bases, leaving 13 bases between the germline ends. This CDR3 is built from 13 residues. The CDR3 region has the DNA TGTGCCAGCAGTGTGGGGGCCCAGGAAAAACTGTTTTTT. Amino acids: CASSVGAQEKLFF.

This clone was recorded only once. This sequence joins TRBV11-2 and TRBJ2-7, with D perhaps matching TRBD1 (5 bases). Germline CDR1 and CDR2: SGHAT and FQNNGV. This CDR3 comprises 14 residues. The V end lost 1 base, the J end lost 1 base, and 8 bases lay between the germline ends. The DNA of the CDR3 is TGTGCCAGCAGCTTAGGTCCAGGGTCCTACGAGCAGTACTTC. Protein: CASSLGPGSYEQYF.

The chain links TRBV5-1 to TRBJ1-1, with a possible D match to TRBD1 (6 bases). The CDR3 contains 17 residues. CDR1 and CDR2 (germline): SGHRS, YFSETQ. Trimming removed 3 bases from V and 0 bases from J, with 18 bases in between. CDR3 nucleotide sequence: TGCGCCAGCAGCTCGTTACCCGGGACACCGATGAACACTGAAGCTTTCTTT. This encodes CASSSLPGTPMNTEAFF.

The chain is built from TRBV5-4 and TRBJ2-3, with D perhaps matching TRBD2 (7 bases). Between the trimmed V and J ends, which lost 9 bases and 0 bases, there was a span of 23 bases. CDR1 is SGHNT and CDR2 is YYREEE in the germline V gene (reference sequence). This CDR3 is 17 amino acids long. This CDR3 is CATSPPGGLLSTDTQYF. Written as DNA, the CDR3 is TGTGCCACCTCCCCCCCGGGGGGCCTACTCAGCACAGATACGCAGTATTTT.

This clone occurred a few times. V usage is TRBV24-1 and J usage is TRBJ2-2, with 7 bases identical to TRBD1. CDR1 is KGHDR and CDR2 is SFDVKD in the germline V gene. V trimming: 3 bases; J trimming: 6 bases; junction bases outside the gene matches: 6. This CDR3 is built from 15 residues. The CDR3: CATSDLNTGAGELFF. Written as DNA, the CDR3 is TGTGCCACCAGTGATCTAAACACAGGGGCCGGGGAGCTGTTTTTT.

The rearrangement links TRBV27 to TRBJ2-3; D is unresolved. CDR3 length: 14 amino acids. Trimming left V 3 bases short and J 3 bases short, with 10 bases between. The germline gives CDR1 MNHEY, CDR2 SMNVEV (reference sequence). The CDR3 coding sequence is TGTGCCAGCAGTTTGGGCTTTGGGACAGATACGCAGTATTTT. Its protein product is CASSLGFGTDTQYF.

This clone was seen just once. This chain links TRBV7-9 with TRBJ1-2, with TRBD1 matching over 8 bases. This CDR3 contains 17 residues. Germline assignment: CDR1 SEHNR and CDR2 FQNEAQ (reference sequence). The J segment lost 0 bases and the V segment lost 5 bases, leaving 11 bases of the junction unmatched. This CDR3 is CASSPGQGWEANYGYTF. The CDR3 DNA reads TGTGCCAGCAGCCCAGGACAGGGTTGGGAAGCTAACTATGGCTACACCTTC.

Here the CDR3 DNA reads TGTGCCAGCAGTGGGGACACGAACACTGAAGCTTTCTTT. This gives the protein CASSGDTNTEAFF. The rearrangement joins TRBV2 to TRBJ1-1, with D possibly matching TRBD1 (6 bases). Germline CDR1 reads SNHLY; CDR2 reads FYNNEI. The V end was cut by 4 bases, the J end by 1 base, with 7 bases between. This CDR3 comprises 13 residues.

V usage is TRBV30 and J usage is TRBJ1-6; possibly TRBD1 for D (5 bases). CDR3 length: 14 residues. Germline lookup yields CDR1 GTSNPN and CDR2 SVGIG (reference sequence). V gave up 6 bases and J gave up 7 bases, with 16 bases separating them. Here the CDR3 DNA reads TGTGCCTGTACTGACGGGGGGGGAAATTCACCCCTCCACTTT. This codes for CACTDGGGNSPLHF.

The chain carries TRBV19 and TRBJ2-1, with a weak D call TRBD2 (6 bases). The germline CDR1 and CDR2 sequences are LNHDA and SQIVND (reference sequence). The CDR3 is 14 residues long. V lost 5 bases, J lost 0 bases, and 8 bases lay in between. CDR3 nucleotides: TGTGCCAGTAGTCAGGAGGGCTCCTACAATGAGCAGTTCTTC. Translating gives CASSQEGSYNEQFF.

In its sample, this clone was seen a few times. The chain combines TRBV10-3 with TRBJ2-5, with TRBD2 matching over 9 bases. CDR1 and CDR2 from the germline V gene are ENHRY and SYGVKD. This CDR3 has 14 amino acids. V lost 5 bases, J lost 1 base, and 2 bases stayed unmatched. The CDR3: CAISSGGSQETQYF. Here the CDR3 DNA reads TGTGCCATCAGTAGCGGGGGGTCCCAAGAGACCCAGTACTTC.